This passage covers 18 T cell receptor beta chains from one sample sequenced in a study of blood T cells in healthy people across ages. Using a J-beta primer mix together with a sample-barcoded 5' primer, a second PCR was run for roughly 7 to 12 cycles. TCRdb processed the 5' RACE reads anew with MiXCR; each CDR3 protein has one entry. Among around 800,000 distinct CDR3 sequences, roughly 26% were seen once, and the ten largest hold 3%. The same data also contributed to another study, on T cells of mothers and their children.

Sequencing input: blood. These receptors all stem from a boy between 10 and 17 years old in good health.

The sample holds a few counts of this clonotype. The chain combines TRBV9 with TRBJ2-1; TRBD1 aligns across 9 bases. The CDR3 extends over 17 amino acids. V shed 3 bases and J 8 bases; nucleotides not matched to a gene: 15. CDR1 is SGDLS, CDR2 YYNGEE, per germline. CDR3 coding DNA: TGTGCCAGCAGCGCGAAGGACAGGGGATCGGAGATCGATGAGCAGTTCTTC. Amino acids: CASSAKDRGSEIDEQFF.

The V gene is TRBV5-1, the J gene TRBJ2-1, with 16 bases aligning to TRBD2. Germline V gives CDR1 SGHRS, CDR2 YFSETQ. This CDR3 is built from 17 residues. V dropped 4 bases and J dropped 9; count of bases not matched to a gene: 10. CDR3 DNA: TGCGCCAGCAGCATTGGGACTAGCGGGGGGGCCCAGGGTGAGCAGTTCTTC. This gives the protein CASSIGTSGGAQGEQFF.

This clonotype was counted a few times. This chain uses TRBV15 with TRBJ2-3, with D tentatively TRBD1 (5 bases). The CDR3 sequence is 12 residues long. Germline V gene sequence: CDR1 LNHNV, CDR2 YYDKDF (reference sequence). Trimming left V 5 bases short and J 6 bases short, with 9 bases between. CDR3: CATSLRQDTQYF. The CDR3 DNA is TGTGCCACCAGCCTCCGACAGGATACGCAGTATTTT.

This clonotype has only a few counts. The rearrangement joins TRBV20-1 to TRBJ2-7, with D perhaps being TRBD1 or TRBD2 (6 bases each). V was trimmed by 2 bases and J by 5 bases, leaving 16 bases between them. Germline V CDR1 and CDR2: DFQATT, SNEGSKA (reference sequence). CDR3 length equals 14 residues. The CDR3 is CSARSGASVHEQYF. In DNA, the CDR3 is TGCAGTGCTAGATCGGGGGCGTCTGTCCACGAGCAGTACTTC.

This clonotype occurred many times. The chain uses TRBV12-3 or TRBV12-4 and TRBJ2-5; 13 bases align to TRBD2. The J call could be wrong; TRBJ2-7 is a better fit for the DNA end. The CDR3 is made up of 14 amino acids. The CDR3 reads CASSQGLAGNEQYF. The CDR3 DNA reads as TGTGCCAGCAGCCAGGGACTAGCGGGGAACGAGCAGTACTTC.

This clonotype was detected only a few times. Written as DNA, the CDR3 is TGTGCTACAGCGGCGACAGGCTCCTTCCAAGAGACCCAGTACTTC. Protein: CATAATGSFQETQYF. This chain links TRBV7-3 with TRBJ2-5; a possible D gene is TRBD1 (6 bases). This CDR3 is built from 15 residues. Germline values: CDR1 SGHTA, CDR2 FQGTGA.

V usage is TRBV6-5 and J usage is TRBJ1-5, with TRBD1 matching 9 bases. The V gene end was trimmed by 5 bases and the J gene end by 0 bases; junction bases not matched to a gene: 8. The CDR3 has 17 amino acids. Germline V gene lookup returns CDR1 MNHEY and CDR2 SVGAGI. DNA of the CDR3: TGTGCCAGCAGTCCTACAGGGGGCAAGGGTAGCAATCAGCCCCAGCATTTT. It is translated as CASSPTGGKGSNQPQHF.

The V gene is TRBV18, the J gene TRBJ2-5; D call uncertain. The CDR3 spans 16 residues. Trimming cost V 3 bases and J 0 bases, with 14 bases left between them. Germline CDR1 and CDR2: KGHSH and LQKENI. CDR3: CASSPLHPADQETQYF. The CDR3 nucleotides read TGTGCCAGCTCACCTCTCCACCCAGCAGACCAAGAGACCCAGTACTTC.

This clonotype has just a few counts. The chain links TRBV12-3 or TRBV12-4 to TRBJ2-6, with unresolved D. The V and J ends lost 8 bases and 2 bases respectively, with 19 bases between them. The CDR3 is 17 amino acids. CDR3: CASCPNRVVAGANVLTF. CDR3 DNA sequence: TGTGCCAGCTGCCCAAACCGGGTGGTCGCTGGGGCCAACGTCCTGACTTTC.

There are a few counts of this clonotype. The V call is TRBV20-1, the J call TRBJ2-7; D is ambiguous. Germline loops: CDR1 DFQATT, CDR2 SNEGSKA (reference sequence). V dropped 6 bases and J dropped 6 bases, with 9 bases sitting between them. The CDR3 is 10 residues long. The CDR3 bases are TGCAGTGCACAGAGGTTCGAGCAGTACTTC. Its translation: CSAQRFEQYF.

The CDR3 reads CASSRTGVGEKQFF. The CDR3 DNA reads TGTGCCAGCTCCCGTACGGGGGTTGGGGAGAAGCAGTTCTTC. J is TRBJ2-5 and V is TRBV18; a weak D match, TRBD2 (6 bases). The last part of the DNA fits TRBJ2-1 better; the J call may be wrong. The CDR3 loop spans 14 amino acids. Germline CDR1 and CDR2: KGHSH and LQKENI.

This clonotype came up a few times. The chain links TRBV4-1 to TRBJ2-7; 7 nucleotides align to TRBD1. The V gene's germline CDR1 is MGHRA and CDR2 YSYEKL. V shed 2 bases and J 1 base; nucleotides not matched to a gene: 8. The CDR3 is 16 residues long. The CDR3 DNA is TGCGCCAGCAGCCAACCTCGGACAGGCGGATCCTACGAGCAGTACTTC. Translating it yields CASSQPRTGGSYEQYF.

This clonotype was counted ten times or more. An end of the junction differs from the germline gene, which may be a read error. CDR3 protein: CASSLVEGRETQYF. Written as DNA, the CDR3 is TGTGCCAGCAGCTTGGTGGAAGGGCGAGAGACCCAGTACTTC. The chain is built from TRBV5-1 and TRBJ2-5; no definite D call. Germline CDR1 reads SGHRS; CDR2 reads YFSETQ. This CDR3 is 14 amino acids long. The full variable domain, its missing parts supplied by reference TRBV5-1 and TRBJ2-5, is KAGVTQTPRYLIKTRGQQVTLSCSPISGHRSVSWYQQTPGQGLQFLFEYFSETQRNKGNFPGRFSGRQFSNSRSEMNVSTLELGDSALYLCASSLVEGRETQYFGPGTRLLVL.

In its sample, this clonotype was seen a few times. V gene TRBV6-1 combines with J gene TRBJ2-5; TRBD2 agrees at 8 bases. The germline V gene has CDR1 MNHNS and CDR2 SASEGT. This CDR3 contains 19 residues. The J segment lost 2 bases and the V segment lost 6 bases, leaving 20 bases of the junction unmatched. The DNA for the CDR3 is TGTGCCAGCAGCCGGGGGGGAAAAGGCTCGTCCAACTATCAAGAGACCCAGTACTTC. It translates to CASSRGGKGSSNYQETQYF.

V is TRBV20-1 and J is TRBJ2-1, with 10 bases lining up with TRBD1. Matching the DNA end better, TRBJ2-5 makes the J call doubtful. Germline loops: CDR1 DFQATT, CDR2 SNEGSKA (reference sequence). The CDR3 runs to 13 residues. CDR3 in DNA: TGCAGTGCTAAGCAGGACAGGGGGGAGACCCAGTACTTC. It encodes CSAKQDRGETQYF.

This clonotype occurred once. CDR3 residues: CASSVAGELPYNEQFF. As DNA, the CDR3 is TGTGCCAGCAGCGTAGCTGGCGAGCTACCCTACAATGAGCAGTTCTTC. This chain joins TRBV9 and TRBJ2-1, with D unclear. Trimming shortened V by 0 bases and J by 2 bases, and 12 bases separated the two germline ends. The CDR3 covers 16 residues. CDR1 is SGDLS, CDR2 YYNGEE, per germline.

The CDR3 DNA reads as TGTGCCAGCAGTTCCCATTCTGGGGTTCGCACAGATACGCAGTATTTT. This translates into CASSSHSGVRTDTQYF. This rearrangement joins TRBV7-2 to TRBJ2-3; D remains ambiguous. Trimming shortened V by 6 bases and J by 1 base, and 17 bases separated the two germline ends. Germline loops: CDR1 SGHTA, CDR2 FQGNSA. CDR3 size: 16 residues.

This clonotype was detected ten times or more. This sequence joins TRBV12-3 or TRBV12-4 and TRBJ2-4, with 9 positions matching TRBD1. Trimming took 5 bases from V and 4 from J; bases not matched to a gene: 6. The CDR3 has 15 residues. The CDR3 here is CASSQMTGGKNIQYF. The CDR3 nucleotides are TGTGCCAGCAGTCAAATGACAGGGGGAAAAAACATTCAGTACTTC.